This T cell receptor beta chain was observed in a study of cytomegalovirus exposure and HLA in healthy donors. Points from the study as a whole: Rare TCR sequences dominated, though some public TCRs recurred in many donors.

The CDR3 spans 13 residues. Germline CDR1 reads SGHAT; CDR2 reads FQNNGV. With 0 bases removed from V and 4 bases from J, the gap between germline ends came to 4 bases. Concerning this clone: Its antigen is not identified. Other DNA sequences from this sample encode an identical CDR3 as well.

Primers included in the PCR were 60 Vbeta and 13 Jbeta primers. The method was immunoSEQ multiplex PCR; TCRdb's version includes in-frame clones alone and lacks a portion of them. The table lists approximately 80,000 clones, around 68% of them singletons, with approximately 15% in the top ten. The rearrangement uses TRBV11-2 and TRBJ1-5; no firm D call. Sequencing was done on a sample of PBMCs. This sequence originates from a woman between 40 and 50 years old in good health and CMV-seropositive. The CDR3: CASSLDRNQPQHF. The CDR3 nucleotides are TGTGCCAGCAGCTTAGACAGGAATCAGCCCCAGCATTTT.